This T cell receptor beta chain comes out of a study of response to subunit inactivated influenza vaccine. Notes on the study in general: Each seasonal flu vaccination may recruit only limited new T cells, authors suggested.

TCRdb redid the calling of the RT-PCR reads with MiXCR, one entry per CDR3 protein. The table includes hundreds of thousands of distinct CDR3 sequences, about 12% detected once. This clonotype has more than one count but fewer than ten. Its specificity is not known. The trim removed 9 bases at V and 4 bases at J, leaving 3 bases unmatched. This CDR3 contains 11 residues. Looked up from germline, CDR1 is MNHEY and CDR2 is SVGAGI. The TCR comes from a man in his fifties or sixties who received an inactivated influenza vaccine. V is TRBV6-5 and J is TRBJ2-7; TRBD1 agrees at 7 bases. The source material was PBMCs from blood, sampled on the day of vaccination. CDR3 sequence: CASQTGYEQYF. The CDR3 DNA reads TGTGCCAGTCAGACAGGGTACGAGCAGTACTTC.